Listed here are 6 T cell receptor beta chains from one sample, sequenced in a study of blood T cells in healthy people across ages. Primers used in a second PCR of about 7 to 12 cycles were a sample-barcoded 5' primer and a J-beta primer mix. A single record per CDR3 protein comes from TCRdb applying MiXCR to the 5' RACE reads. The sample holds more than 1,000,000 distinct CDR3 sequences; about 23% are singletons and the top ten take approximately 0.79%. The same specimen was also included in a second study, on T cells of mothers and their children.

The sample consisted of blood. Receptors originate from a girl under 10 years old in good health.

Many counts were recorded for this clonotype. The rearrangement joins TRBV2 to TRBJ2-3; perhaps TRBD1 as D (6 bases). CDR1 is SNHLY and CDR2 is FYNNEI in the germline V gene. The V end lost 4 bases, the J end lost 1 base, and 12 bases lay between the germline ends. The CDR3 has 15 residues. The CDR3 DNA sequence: TGTGCCAGCAGTGCGGGACAAGGGGGCACAGATACGCAGTATTTT. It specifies CASSAGQGGTDTQYF.

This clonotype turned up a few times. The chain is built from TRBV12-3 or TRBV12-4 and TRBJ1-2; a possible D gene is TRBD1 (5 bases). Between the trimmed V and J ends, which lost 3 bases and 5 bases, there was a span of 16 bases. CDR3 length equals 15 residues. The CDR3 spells CASSFRTDRGYGYTF. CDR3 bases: TGTGCCAGCAGTTTTCGTACCGACCGGGGGTATGGCTACACCTTC.

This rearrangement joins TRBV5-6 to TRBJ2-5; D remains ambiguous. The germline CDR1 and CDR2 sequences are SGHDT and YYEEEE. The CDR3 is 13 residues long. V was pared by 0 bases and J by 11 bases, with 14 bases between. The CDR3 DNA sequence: TGTGCCAGCAGCTTGGACCTAGATCTAAAGCAGTACTTC. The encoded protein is CASSLDLDLKQYF.

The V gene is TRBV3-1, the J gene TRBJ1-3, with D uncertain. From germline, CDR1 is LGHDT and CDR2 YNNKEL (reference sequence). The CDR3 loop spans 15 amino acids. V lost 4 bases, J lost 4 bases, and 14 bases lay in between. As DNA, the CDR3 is TGTGCCAGCAGCCGAGGTCGTGAACCAGGAAACACCATATATTTT. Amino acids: CASSRGREPGNTIYF.

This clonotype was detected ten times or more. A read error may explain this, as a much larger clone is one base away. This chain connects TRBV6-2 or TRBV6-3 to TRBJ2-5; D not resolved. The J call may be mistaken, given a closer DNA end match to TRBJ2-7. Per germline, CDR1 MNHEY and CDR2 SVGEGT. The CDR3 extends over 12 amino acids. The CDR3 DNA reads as TGTGCCAGCAGTTACTCGGACTACGAGCAGTACTTC. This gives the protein CASSYSDYEQYF.

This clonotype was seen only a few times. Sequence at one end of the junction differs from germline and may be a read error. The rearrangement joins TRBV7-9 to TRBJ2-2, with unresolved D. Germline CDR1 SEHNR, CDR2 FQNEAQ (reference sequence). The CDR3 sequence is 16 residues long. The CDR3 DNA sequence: TGCGCCAGCAGCTCACCTCGGGTCGCTAACACCGGGGAGCTGTTTTTT. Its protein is CASSSPRVANTGELFF.